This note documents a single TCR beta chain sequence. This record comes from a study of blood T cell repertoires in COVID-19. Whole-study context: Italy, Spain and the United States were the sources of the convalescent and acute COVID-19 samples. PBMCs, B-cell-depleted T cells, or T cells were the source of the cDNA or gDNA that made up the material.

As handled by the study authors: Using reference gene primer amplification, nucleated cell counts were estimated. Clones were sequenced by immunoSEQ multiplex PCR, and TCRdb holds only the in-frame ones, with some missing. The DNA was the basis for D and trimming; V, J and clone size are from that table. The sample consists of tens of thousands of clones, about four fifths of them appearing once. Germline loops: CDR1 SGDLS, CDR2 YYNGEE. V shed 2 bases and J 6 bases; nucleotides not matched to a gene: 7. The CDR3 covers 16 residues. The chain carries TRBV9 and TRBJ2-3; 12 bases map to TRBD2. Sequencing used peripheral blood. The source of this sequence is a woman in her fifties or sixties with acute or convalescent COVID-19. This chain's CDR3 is CASSVGLAGYWDTQYF. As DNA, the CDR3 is TGTGCCAGCAGCGTTGGACTAGCGGGGTATTGGGATACGCAGTATTTT. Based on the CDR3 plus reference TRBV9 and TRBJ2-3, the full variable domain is DSGVTQTPKHLITATGQRVTLRCSPRSGDLSVYWYQQSLDQGLQFLIQYYNGEERAKGNILERFSAQQFPDLHSELNLSSLELGDSALYFCASSVGLAGYWDTQYFGPGTRLTVL.